This is a list of T cell receptor beta chains from one sample in a study of CD8 T cells in ankylosing spondylitis. Via MiXCR, TCRdb re-called the 5' RACE reads, giving one row per CDR3 protein. The sample consists of 750,000 to 850,000 distinct CDR3 sequences, about 12% of them appearing once. The sample consisted of blood, either unsorted or a sorted T cell fraction (not recorded which). These receptors all stem from a male donor with ankylosing spondylitis. CDR3s include the opening cysteine and the closing phenylalanine or tryptophan. The order of the fields is clone size, J gene, V gene, D gene, CDR3 DNA, CDR3 protein. D genes are given only for firm matches. Not all rows give a size; the values are once, few, many and, for expanded clones, a class.

- TRBJ2-1 TRBV6-1 - TGTGCCAGCAGTCCCCCCCGGGGTACCTACAATGAGCAGTTCTTC CASSPPRGTYNEQFF
- TRBJ2-7 TRBV6-2/TRBV6-3 - TGTGCCAGCACCCTAGGGACAATCTTCTACGAGCAGTACTTC CASTLGTIFYEQYF
few TRBJ2-7 TRBV5-1 - TGCGCCAGCAGCTTGGAGGTGCTTACCTACGAGCAGTACTTC CASSLEVLTYEQYF
many TRBJ2-5 TRBV10-3 - TGTGCCATCAGTGAGTCGAAGGGACTCGAGACCCAGTACTTC CAISESKGLETQYF
- TRBJ2-1 TRBV19 TRBD2 TGTGCCAGTATTAGGACTAGCACTGGCTCCTACAATGAGCAGTTCTTC CASIRTSTGSYNEQFF
- TRBJ2-7 TRBV18 - TGTGCCAGCTCACCAACGGGTCCCGGCTACGAGCAGTACTTC CASSPTGPGYEQYF
many TRBJ1-3 TRBV7-8 - TGTGCCAGCAGCCACCGGGCAGGGGTTTTTTTAGACACCATATATTTT CASSHRAGVFLDTIYF
- TRBJ1-5 TRBV20-1 TRBD1 TGCAGCTCCTTGGGGACAGGGCATAGCAATCAGCCCCAGCATTTT CSSLGTGHSNQPQHF
- TRBJ2-5 TRBV25-1 - TGTGCCAGCAGTGAATTGTCTGGAGCGACCCAGTACTTC CASSELSGATQYF
few TRBJ2-5 TRBV4-2 - TGTGCCAGCAGCCACCCGGACACGCAAGAGACCCAGTACTTC CASSHPDTQETQYF
- TRBJ2-1 TRBV18 - TGTGCCAGCTCACCAAACGGTTTTTTCGCCTACAATGAGCAGTTCTTC CASSPNGFFAYNEQFF
- TRBJ2-7 TRBV20-1 TRBD2 TGCAGTGCTAGAGATCAGCTAGCGGGAGGATACGAGCAGTACTTC CSARDQLAGGYEQYF
many TRBJ2-1 TRBV4-2 TRBD2 TGTGCCAGCAGCCAAGGGCCCGGGACTAGAAGGGACAATGAGCAGTTCTTC CASSQGPGTRRDNEQFF
- TRBJ2-1 TRBV15 - TGTGCCACCAGCGACCTGAGGGCTAGCAGTTACAATGAGCAGTTCTTC CATSDLRASSYNEQFF
- TRBJ2-1 TRBV5-1 - TGCGCCAGCAGCTTGAGGGGTAACGATGAGCAGTTCTTC CASSLRGNDEQFF
- TRBJ2-7 TRBV5-1 TRBD1 TGCGCCAGCAGCTTGGTAACCAGGGGGCACTACGAGCAGTACTTC CASSLVTRGHYEQYF
few TRBJ2-5 TRBV5-1 TRBD2 TGCGCCAGCAGCCTCAGGGATAGCGGGAGCCCAGAGACCCAGTACTTC CASSLRDSGSPETQYF
- TRBJ2-7 TRBV29-1 - TGCAGCGTTGAAGAAGATCAACGACCTTACGAGCAGTACTTC CSVEEDQRPYEQYF
- TRBJ2-7 TRBV9 - TGTGCCAGCACTCACCGAGGGTCTAGCCCGACCTACGAGCAGTACTTC CASTHRGSSPTYEQYF
- TRBJ1-1 TRBV20-1 - TGCAGTGCTAGAGATCTTTTTAAAGGATCTGAAGCTTTCTTT CSARDLFKGSEAFF
few TRBJ1-4 TRBV4-3 - TGCGCCAGCAGCCAAGATAACGGAAATGAAAAACTGTTTTTT CASSQDNGNEKLFF
few TRBJ2-3 TRBV4-3 - TGCGCCAGCAGCCAAGTGGGGAGTGTCACAGATACGCAGTATTTT CASSQVGSVTDTQYF
few TRBJ1-5 TRBV12-3/TRBV12-4 - TGTGCCAGCAGTTTATTAGGGGAGGGCGGCAATCAGCCCCAGCATTTT CASSLLGEGGNQPQHF
many TRBJ2-1 TRBV10-3 TRBD2 TGTGCCATCAGTGAACCCCGGACTAGCGGGGGCTCCTACAATGAGCAGTTCTTC CAISEPRTSGGSYNEQFF
few TRBJ2-1 TRBV24-1 - TGTGCCACCAGTGATAACTCCTGGGTGTACAATGAGCAGTTCTTC CATSDNSWVYNEQFF
- TRBJ2-7 TRBV5-1 TRBD1 TGCGCCAGCAGCTTAATCACGGGACAGGGCTCCGAGCAGTACTTC CASSLITGQGSEQYF
- TRBJ2-3 TRBV6-1 - TGTGCCAGCAGAGGTGTGGCAGCTAGCACAGATACGCAGTATTTT CASRGVAASTDTQYF
few TRBJ2-1 TRBV18 TRBD2 TGTGCCAGCTCACCTAGCGGGAGGTCCTCCTACAATGAGCAGTTCTTC CASSPSGRSSYNEQFF
- TRBJ1-1 TRBV27 TRBD1 TGTGCCAGCAGTGCCGGGACAGCTGAAGCTTTCTTT CASSAGTAEAFF
few TRBJ2-1 TRBV10-3 - TGTGCCATCAGCGAACTGGGTAGTAGGGGTCCCAATGAGCAGTTCTTC CAISELGSRGPNEQFF
once TRBJ2-1 TRBV4-2 - TGTGCCAGCAGCCAAGGACCAGGGCTTGAGCAGTTCTTC CASSQGPGLEQFF
few TRBJ2-7 TRBV6-2/TRBV6-3 - TGTGCCAGCAGAAGTATAGGCGAGCAGTACTTC CASRSIGEQYF
- TRBJ1-1 TRBV5-1 - TGCGCCAGCAGCTTAACATCACGGATGAACACTGAAGCTTTCTTT CASSLTSRMNTEAFF
few TRBJ1-4 TRBV6-1 - TGTGCCAGCCGGGGGGTGGGGGTTAATGAAAAACTGTTTTTT CASRGVGVNEKLFF
few TRBJ2-6 TRBV15 - TGTGCCACCAGCCTGACAGGCTCTGGGGCCAACGTCCTGACTTTC CATSLTGSGANVLTF
few TRBJ2-3 TRBV20-1 TRBD1 TGCAGTGCACTTCCGGACAGGGGAACAGATACGCAGTATTTT CSALPDRGTDTQYF
few TRBJ2-1 TRBV7-9 - TGTGCCAGCAGCTTCTCGCTCTGGGGAGCCAATGAGCAGTTCTTC CASSFSLWGANEQFF
- TRBJ2-7 TRBV6-5 TRBD1 TGTGCCAGCAGTTACTCCCGGACAGGGGGGACCTACGAGCAGTACTTC CASSYSRTGGTYEQYF
many TRBJ2-1 TRBV4-3 TRBD2 TGCGCCAGCAGCCAAGATCCGACTAGCGGGAGGGACAATGAGCAGTTCTTC CASSQDPTSGRDNEQFF
few TRBJ2-5 TRBV5-1 TRBD2 TGCGCCAGCAGCTTGGCCATCTTTCGGGGGGGAGAGACCCAGTACTTC CASSLAIFRGGETQYF